These T cell receptor beta chains were read from a single sample in a study of preoperative IRX-2 immunotherapy in early breast cancer. The data were produced by immunoSEQ multiplex PCR, yet TCRdb's version contains in-frame clones alone and is incomplete. The data show roughly 30,000 clones, roughly 87% seen once. Here the sequenced sample was lymph node tissue, taken from a patient treated with IRX-2 immunotherapy. These receptor sequences come from a human donor with breast cancer. Both conserved end residues are part of each CDR3. The D gene is left open where the match is weak. The listing skips clone size in some rows; elsewhere it reads once, few, many or a size class.

D gene	V gene	clone size	J gene	CDR3 protein	CDR3 DNA
-	TRBV19	few	TRBJ1-5	CAIGTGAAPNQPQHF	TGTGCCATAGGTACGGGCGCAGCCCCAAATCAGCCCCAGCATTTT
TRBD1	TRBV5-1	-	TRBJ1-4	CASSPGQGVEKLFF	TGCGCCAGCAGCCCGGGACAGGGAGTCGAAAAACTGTTTTTT
-	TRBV2	-	TRBJ2-5	CASSDVGRETQYF	TGTGCCAGCAGTGATGTGGGCCGGGAGACCCAGTACTTC
TRBD2	TRBV19	-	TRBJ2-1	CASSKRTSGMVWEQFF	TGTGCCAGTAGTAAAAGGACTAGCGGGATGGTGTGGGAGCAGTTCTTC
-	TRBV15	-	TRBJ2-1	CATSPGRTYNEQFF	TGTGCCACCAGCCCCGGCCGGACGTACAATGAGCAGTTCTTC
TRBD2	TRBV25-1	-	TRBJ2-5	CASSFVPTGGETQYF	TGTGCCAGCAGTTTTGTGCCGACCGGGGGGGAGACCCAGTACTTC
TRBD2	TRBV28	-	TRBJ2-1	CASSIPGLGYNEQFF	TGTGCCAGCAGTATACCGGGACTAGGATACAATGAGCAGTTCTTC
TRBD2	TRBV19	-	TRBJ2-6	CASTLAGRYSGANVLTF	TGTGCCAGTACACTAGCGGGGAGGTACTCTGGGGCCAACGTCCTGACTTTC
TRBD1	TRBV6-8	-	TRBJ2-7	CASSLPYRDRAYEQYF	TGTGCCAGCAGTTTACCCTACCGGGACAGGGCCTACGAGCAGTACTTC
-	TRBV19	once	TRBJ2-2	CASSMLGRNTGELFF	TGTGCCAGTAGTATGTTGGGCAGAAACACCGGGGAGCTGTTTTTT
TRBD1	TRBV18	-	TRBJ2-1	CASSPPTGIYNEQFF	TGTGCCAGCTCACCCCCGACAGGGATTTACAATGAGCAGTTCTTC
TRBD1	TRBV28	-	TRBJ1-6	CASKQGIYSPLHF	TGTGCCAGCAAACAGGGGATTTATTCACCCCTCCACTTT
TRBD1	TRBV6-4	-	TRBJ1-1	CASIWTGGSTEAFF	TGTGCCAGCATTTGGACAGGGGGGAGCACTGAAGCTTTCTTT
-	TRBV19	-	TRBJ1-2	CASSIVEGSYGYTF	TGTGCCAGTAGTATAGTTGAAGGATCCTATGGCTACACCTTC
-	TRBV18	-	TRBJ1-5	CASSQGDQPQHF	TGTGCCAGCTCACAGGGGGATCAGCCCCAGCATTTT
-	TRBV19	-	TRBJ2-1	CASQGLATARDRGSEQFF	TGTGCCAGTCAGGGGCTGGCGACTGCCCGGGACCGGGGCAGTGAGCAGTTCTTC
-	TRBV19	-	TRBJ2-1	CASSIVSFYNEQFF	TGTGCCAGTAGTATAGTATCCTTCTACAATGAGCAGTTCTTC
-	TRBV6-8	-	TRBJ2-1	CASRSQRSSYNEQFF	TGTGCCAGCAGGAGCCAGAGGAGCTCCTACAATGAGCAGTTCTTC
-	TRBV7-5	-	TRBJ1-3	CASSASTGATGNTIYF	TGTGCCAGCAGCGCTTCAACAGGGGCAACTGGAAACACCATATATTTT
-	TRBV6-8	once	TRBJ2-1	CASRESDNEQFF	TGTGCCAGCAGAGAGTCAGACAATGAGCAGTTCTTC
-	TRBV9	once	TRBJ1-4	CASSVGADREKLFF	TGTGCCAGCAGCGTAGGGGCCGATCGGGAAAAACTGTTTTTT
-	TRBV19	-	TRBJ1-2	CASRDLGLFDGYTF	TGTGCCAGTAGGGACCTGGGGCTTTTCGATGGCTACACCTTC
-	TRBV12-5	-	TRBJ2-3	CASTGPYTQYF	TGTGCCAGCACCGGGCCCTATACGCAGTATTTT
-	TRBV28	-	TRBJ1-1	CASSFLGDEAFF	TGTGCCAGCAGTTTTCTAGGGGATGAAGCTTTCTTT
-	TRBV6-8	-	TRBJ2-2	CASTPTPTGELFF	TGTGCCAGCACCCCAACCCCCACCGGGGAGCTGTTTTTT
-	TRBV5-1	-	TRBJ2-5	CASSLASFAEETQYF	TGCGCCAGCAGCTTGGCATCCTTCGCGGAAGAGACCCAGTACTTC
-	TRBV22-1	-	TRBJ1-2	CASSSAGPTSGYTF	TGTGCCAGCAGTTCTGCGGGGCCCACGTCCGGCTACACCTTC
-	TRBV6-8	few	TRBJ2-7	CASSQPTGPPYEQYF	TGTGCCAGCAGTCAACCTACAGGGCCCCCCTACGAGCAGTACTTC
TRBD1	TRBV19	-	TRBJ1-5	CATRPQGGFYSNQPQHF	TGTGCCACCAGACCCCAGGGGGGTTTCTACAGCAATCAGCCCCAGCATTTT
-	TRBV6-8	-	TRBJ1-6	CAIRPDSYNSPLHF	TGTGCCATCAGGCCTGACAGCTATAATTCACCCCTCCACTTT